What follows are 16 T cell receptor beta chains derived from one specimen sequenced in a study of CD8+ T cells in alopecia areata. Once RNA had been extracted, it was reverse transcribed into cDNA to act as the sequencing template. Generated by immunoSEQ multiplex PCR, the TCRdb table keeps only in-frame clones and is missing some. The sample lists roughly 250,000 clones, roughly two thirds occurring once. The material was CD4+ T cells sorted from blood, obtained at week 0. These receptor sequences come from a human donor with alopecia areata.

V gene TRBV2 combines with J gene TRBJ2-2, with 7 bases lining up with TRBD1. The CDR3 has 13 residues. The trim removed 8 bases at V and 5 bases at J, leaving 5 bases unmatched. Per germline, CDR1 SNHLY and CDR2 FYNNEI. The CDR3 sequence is CASQTGMTGELFF. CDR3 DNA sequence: TGTGCCAGCCAGACAGGGATGACCGGGGAGCTGTTTTTT. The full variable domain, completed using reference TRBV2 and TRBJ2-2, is EPEVTQTPSHQVTQMGQEVILRCVPISNHLYFYWYRQILGQKVEFLVSFYNNEISEKSEIFDDQFSVERPDGSNFTLKIRSTKLEDSAMYFCASQTGMTGELFFGEGSRLTVL.

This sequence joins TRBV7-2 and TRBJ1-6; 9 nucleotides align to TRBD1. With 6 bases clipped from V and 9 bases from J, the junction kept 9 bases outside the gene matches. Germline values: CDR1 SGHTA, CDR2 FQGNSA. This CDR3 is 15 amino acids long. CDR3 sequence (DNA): TGTGCCAGCAGTTTGCCGGGACAGGGTGGTTCACCCCTCCACTTT. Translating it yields CASSLPGQGGSPLHF.

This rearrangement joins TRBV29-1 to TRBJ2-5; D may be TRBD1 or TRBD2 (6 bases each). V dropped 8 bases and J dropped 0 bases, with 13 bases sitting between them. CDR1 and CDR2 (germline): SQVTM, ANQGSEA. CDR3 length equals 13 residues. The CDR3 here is CSSRGADQETQYF. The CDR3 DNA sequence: TGCAGCTCTAGGGGGGCGGACCAAGAGACCCAGTACTTC.

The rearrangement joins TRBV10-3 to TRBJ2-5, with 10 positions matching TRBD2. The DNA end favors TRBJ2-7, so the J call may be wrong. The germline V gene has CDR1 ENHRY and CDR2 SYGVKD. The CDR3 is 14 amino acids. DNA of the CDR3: TGTGCCATCAGAGAGCGGGGGGGCCAGGACGAGCAGTACTTC. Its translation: CAIRERGGQDEQYF.

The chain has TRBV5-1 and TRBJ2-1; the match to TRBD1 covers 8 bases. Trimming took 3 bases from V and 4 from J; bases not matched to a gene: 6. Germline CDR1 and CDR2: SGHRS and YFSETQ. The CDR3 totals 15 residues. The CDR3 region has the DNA TGCGCCAGCAGCTCAACCGGGACAGGATACAATGAGCAGTTCTTC. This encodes CASSSTGTGYNEQFF. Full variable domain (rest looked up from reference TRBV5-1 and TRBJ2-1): KAGVTQTPRYLIKTRGQQVTLSCSPISGHRSVSWYQQTPGQGLQFLFEYFSETQRNKGNFPGRFSGRQFSNSRSEMNVSTLELGDSALYLCASSSTGTGYNEQFFGPGTRLTVL.

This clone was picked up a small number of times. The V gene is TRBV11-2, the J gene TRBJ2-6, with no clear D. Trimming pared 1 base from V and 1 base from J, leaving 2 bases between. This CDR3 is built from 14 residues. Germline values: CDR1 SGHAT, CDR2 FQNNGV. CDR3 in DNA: TGTGCCAGCAGCTTAGGTTCTGGGGCCAACGTCCTGACTTTC. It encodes CASSLGSGANVLTF.

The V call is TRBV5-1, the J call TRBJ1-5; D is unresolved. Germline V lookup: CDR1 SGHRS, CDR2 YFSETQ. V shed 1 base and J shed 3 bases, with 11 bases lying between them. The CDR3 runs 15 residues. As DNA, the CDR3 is TGCGCCAGCAGCTTGCTAGGCCTGATCAATCAGCCCCAGCATTTT. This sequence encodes CASSLLGLINQPQHF.

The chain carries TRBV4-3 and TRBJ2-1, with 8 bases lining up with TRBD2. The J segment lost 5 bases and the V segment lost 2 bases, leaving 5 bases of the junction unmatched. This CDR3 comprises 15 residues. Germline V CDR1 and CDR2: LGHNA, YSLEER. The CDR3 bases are TGCGCCAGCAGCCAATACCAGCGGGGGCACAATGAGCAGTTCTTC. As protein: CASSQYQRGHNEQFF.

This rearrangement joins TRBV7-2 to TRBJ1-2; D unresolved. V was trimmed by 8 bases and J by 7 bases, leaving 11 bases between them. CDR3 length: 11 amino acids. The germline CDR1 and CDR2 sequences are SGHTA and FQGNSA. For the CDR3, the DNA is TGTGCCAGCGGTTTGGCCTCTGGCTACACCTTC. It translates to CASGLASGYTF.

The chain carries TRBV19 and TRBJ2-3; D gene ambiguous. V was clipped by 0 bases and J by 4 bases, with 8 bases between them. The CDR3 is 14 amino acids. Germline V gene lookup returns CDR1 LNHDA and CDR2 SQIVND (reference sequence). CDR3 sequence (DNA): TGTGCCAGTAGTATAGACCTCTGGCCAGATACGCAGTATTTT. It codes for CASSIDLWPDTQYF.

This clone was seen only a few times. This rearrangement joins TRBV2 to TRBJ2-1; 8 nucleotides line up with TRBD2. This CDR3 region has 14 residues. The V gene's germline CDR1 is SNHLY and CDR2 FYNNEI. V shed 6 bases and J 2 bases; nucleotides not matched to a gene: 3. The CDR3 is CASRGGGPYNEQFF. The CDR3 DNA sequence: TGTGCCAGCAGGGGCGGGGGGCCCTACAATGAGCAGTTCTTC.

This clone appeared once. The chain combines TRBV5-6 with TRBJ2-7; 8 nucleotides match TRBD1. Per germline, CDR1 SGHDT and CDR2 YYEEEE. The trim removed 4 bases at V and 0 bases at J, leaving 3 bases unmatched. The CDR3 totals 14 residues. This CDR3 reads CASSRTGSSYEQYF. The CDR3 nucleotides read TGTGCCAGCAGCCGGACAGGGAGCTCCTACGAGCAGTACTTC.

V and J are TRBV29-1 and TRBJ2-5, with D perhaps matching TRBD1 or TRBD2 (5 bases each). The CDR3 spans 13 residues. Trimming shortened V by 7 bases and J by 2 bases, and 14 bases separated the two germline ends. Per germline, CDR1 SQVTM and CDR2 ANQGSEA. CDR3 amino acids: CSGRSGRQETQYF. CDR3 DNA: TGCAGCGGACGTTCGGGACGACAAGAGACCCAGTACTTC.

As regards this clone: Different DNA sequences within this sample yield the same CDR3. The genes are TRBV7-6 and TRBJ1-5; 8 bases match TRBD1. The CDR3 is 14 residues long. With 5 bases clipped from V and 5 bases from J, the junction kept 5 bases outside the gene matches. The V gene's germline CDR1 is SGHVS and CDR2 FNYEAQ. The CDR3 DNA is TGTGCCAGCAGCCAGGGGACAGGCGATCAGCCCCAGCATTTT. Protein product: CASSQGTGDQPQHF.

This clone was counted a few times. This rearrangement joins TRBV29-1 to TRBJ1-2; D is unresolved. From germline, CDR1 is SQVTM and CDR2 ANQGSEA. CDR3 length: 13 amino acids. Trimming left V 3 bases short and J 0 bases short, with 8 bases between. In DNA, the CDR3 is TGCAGCGTTGAGAGTGGATCTAACTATGGCTACACCTTC. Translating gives CSVESGSNYGYTF.

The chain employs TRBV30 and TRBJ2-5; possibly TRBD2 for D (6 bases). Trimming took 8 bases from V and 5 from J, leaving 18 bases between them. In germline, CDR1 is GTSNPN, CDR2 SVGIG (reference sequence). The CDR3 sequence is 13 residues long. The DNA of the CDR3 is TGTGCCCTCCAGGAGGGGCGGGTGGAGACCCAGTACTTC. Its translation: CALQEGRVETQYF.